The clone carrying this T cell receptor beta chain appeared a few times. There were TCR beta CDR3 regions amplified from RNA transcripts. HTBI primers were employed in a first-round RT-PCR of the TCR CDR3. TCRdb re-derived calls from the multiplex PCR reads in MiXCR, one entry per CDR3 protein. The data contain about 840,000 distinct CDR3 sequences, over 35% of them singletons. The sample is drawn from a study of T cells in Graves' hyperthyroidism and ophthalmopathy. Those with hyperthyroidism were 18 to 65 years old, newly diagnosed, and ill for under 2 months. Patients with uncontrolled infections, other autoimmune diseases, pregnancy or lactation were excluded. CDR1 is LNHDA and CDR2 is SQIVND in the germline V gene (reference sequence). The CDR3 has 17 amino acids. V was trimmed by 1 base and J by 6 bases, leaving 19 bases between them.

The rearrangement links TRBV19 to TRBJ1-5; D possibly corresponds to TRBD1 (6 bases). Sequenced: blood. This TCR derives from a man younger than 35 with Graves' hyperthyroidism. Here the CDR3 reads CASSIGPRGAIRQPQHF. The CDR3 DNA follows: TGTGCCAGTAGTATAGGCCCTCGGGGGGCGATTCGTCAGCCCCAGCATTTT.